Listed here are 19 T cell receptor beta chains from one sample, sequenced in a study of graft-versus-host responses after intestinal transplantation. Profiling relied on immunoSEQ multiplex PCR, and the TCRdb table lists in-frame clones only, not all of them. Altogether approximately 97,000 clones are present, around 91% being singletons, with the ten largest covering under 0.2%. Their recognized antigens are unknown. The sample here was unstimulated CD4+ T cells sorted from spleen or lymph node cells, taken before transplant. The receptors originated from a human donor who was the organ donor for an intestinal transplant.

The chain uses TRBV2 and TRBJ1-5; D may be TRBD1 (6 bases). Germline V CDR1 and CDR2: SNHLY, FYNNEI. Trimming removed 5 bases from V and 1 base from J, with 9 bases in between. The CDR3 runs 14 residues. The CDR3 protein is CASSMQGSNQPQHF. CDR3 bases: TGTGCCAGCAGTATGCAGGGGAGCAATCAGCCCCAGCATTTT.

The CDR3 DNA sequence: TGTGCCAGCAGCGTACTCTCTAGCGGGGGGGCGGGTGAGCAGTTCTTC. Protein sequence: CASSVLSSGGAGEQFF. The chain joins TRBV9 to TRBJ2-1; TRBD2 matches at 12 bases. Trimming took 1 base from V and 9 from J; bases not matched to a gene: 8. From germline, CDR1 is SGDLS and CDR2 YYNGEE. The CDR3 length is 16 residues.

The J gene is TRBJ1-2, the V gene TRBV4-1; the D is unclear. V lost 1 base and J lost 9, with 9 bases in between. This CDR3 is 12 amino acids long. Germline CDR1 is MGHRA and CDR2 is YSYEKL. The CDR3 nucleotides are TGCGCCAGCAGCCAAGTGGGAGGAAGCTACACCTTC. Its protein is CASSQVGGSYTF.

This rearrangement joins TRBV4-3 to TRBJ1-3; the match to TRBD1 covers 7 bases. This CDR3 comprises 16 residues. V trimming: 1 base; J trimming: 3 bases; junction bases outside the gene matches: 6. Germline CDR1 is LGHNA and CDR2 is YSLEER. The CDR3 nucleotides are TGCGCCAGCAGCCAAGCAGAGGGGGCGAATGGAAACACCATATATTTT. Protein: CASSQAEGANGNTIYF.

This chain uses TRBV5-1 with TRBJ2-2; 8 nucleotides match TRBD2. The CDR3 runs 14 residues. After removal of 5 bases from V and 5 bases from J, the junction contained 5 bases not matched to a gene. CDR1 is SGHRS, CDR2 YFSETQ, per germline. CDR3 protein: CASSPVAGTGELFF. The CDR3 nucleotides are TGCGCCAGCAGTCCTGTAGCGGGGACCGGGGAGCTGTTTTTT.

The chain recombines TRBV15 with TRBJ1-4; no clear D gene. The CDR3 runs to 18 residues. Germline V gives CDR1 LNHNV, CDR2 YYDKDF (reference sequence). V lost 0 bases, J lost 4 bases, and 18 bases lay in between. In DNA form, the CDR3 reads TGTGCCACCAGCAGAGATTTAGTGGGTGTTGGGAGTAATGAAAAACTGTTTTTT. It specifies CATSRDLVGVGSNEKLFF.

The chain has TRBV6-5 and TRBJ2-2; TRBD1 aligns across 7 bases. Germline V gene sequence: CDR1 MNHEY, CDR2 SVGAGI. V trimming: 5 bases; J trimming: 3 bases; junction bases outside the gene matches: 6. CDR3 length equals 15 residues. The CDR3 spells CASSTDRLHTGELFF. CDR3 in DNA: TGTGCCAGCAGTACGGACAGGCTACACACCGGGGAGCTGTTTTTT.

The chain joins TRBV7-9 to TRBJ1-2, with D perhaps TRBD1 (6 bases). The CDR3 has 15 residues. Deletions cut 0 bases from V and 1 base from J, with 9 bases between. Germline CDR1 and CDR2: SEHNR and FQNEAQ (reference sequence). The DNA of the CDR3 is TGTGCCAGCAGCTTAGCGCGGACAGATAACTATGGCTACACCTTC. Translating gives CASSLARTDNYGYTF. Drawing the rest from reference TRBV7-9 and TRBJ1-2, the complete variable domain is DTGVSQNPRHKITKRGQNVTFRCDPISEHNRLYWYRQTLGQGPEFLTYFQNEAQLEKSRLLSDRFSAERPKGSFSTLEIQRTEQGDSAMYLCASSLARTDNYGYTFGSGTRLTVV.

The chain links TRBV7-2 to TRBJ2-1; TRBD2 is a possible D gene (6 bases). Germline CDR1 is SGHTA and CDR2 is FQGNSA. Trimming left V 6 bases short and J 9 bases short, with 15 bases between. The CDR3 runs to 13 residues. The CDR3 loop reads CASRRDFGAEQFF. The CDR3 coding sequence is TGTGCCAGCAGGAGGGACTTCGGAGCTGAGCAGTTCTTC.

The V and J genes are TRBV10-3 and TRBJ1-2; D unresolved. V gave up 7 bases and J gave up 3 bases, with 18 bases separating them. Looked up from germline, CDR1 is ENHRY and CDR2 is SYGVKD. The CDR3 contains 15 residues. CDR3 residues: CAITQSGDLYYGYTF. The CDR3 nucleotides are TGTGCCATCACACAGTCGGGAGACCTTTACTATGGCTACACCTTC.

This clone was seen a single time. The chain carries TRBV5-6 and TRBJ2-4, with a weak D call TRBD1 (5 bases). The length of the CDR3 is 14 residues. The germline V and J ends were trimmed by 4 bases and 7 bases, with 15 bases remaining between them. Germline V CDR1 and CDR2: SGHDT, YYEEEE. In DNA, the CDR3 is TGTGCCAGCAGCCTAGGGGTACAGAGGAACATTCAGTACTTC. It yields the protein CASSLGVQRNIQYF.

This rearrangement joins TRBV9 to TRBJ2-7, with 12 bases aligning to TRBD2. The trim removed 4 bases at V and 3 bases at J, leaving 5 bases unmatched. The CDR3 is 15 residues long. Per the germline V gene, CDR1 is SGDLS and CDR2 is YYNGEE. CDR3 amino acids: CASSPRTSGVYEQYF. The DNA of the CDR3 is TGTGCCAGCAGCCCTCGGACTAGCGGGGTCTACGAGCAGTACTTC.

This chain links TRBV4-1 with TRBJ2-3; possible D gene TRBD2, 5 bases. The CDR3 contains 15 residues. V lost 4 bases and J 4 bases, leaving 15 bases between the germline ends. Germline V CDR1 and CDR2: MGHRA, YSYEKL. DNA for the CDR3: TGCGCCAGCAGCCTTGGACTCTCTGGGTCAGATACGCAGTATTTT. It yields the protein CASSLGLSGSDTQYF.

The rearrangement links TRBV27 to TRBJ1-2; D perhaps matches TRBD1 (5 bases). Germline loops: CDR1 MNHEY, CDR2 SMNVEV (reference sequence). Trimming took off 6 bases at V and 1 base at J, with 15 bases between the two ends. The CDR3 contains 15 residues. The CDR3 coding sequence is TGTGCCAGCAGGAGCGACGGGGGAGATAACTATGGCTACACCTTC. Its translation: CASRSDGGDNYGYTF.

In nucleotides, the CDR3 is TGTGCCTCCGTAGCGGGGGGGAGAGAGACCCAGTACTTC. It is translated as CASVAGGRETQYF. The chain combines TRBV7-9 with TRBJ2-5; 11 positions match TRBD2. CDR3 length: 13 residues. CDR1 is SEHNR and CDR2 is FQNEAQ in the germline V gene (reference sequence). V lost 11 bases and J lost 4; bases outside the gene matches: 6.

The gene calls are TRBV9 and TRBJ1-2; TRBD1 aligns across 7 bases. The germline gives CDR1 SGDLS, CDR2 YYNGEE. V shed 3 bases and J 4 bases; nucleotides not matched to a gene: 3. This CDR3 is built from 13 residues. The CDR3 here is CASSGGQIYGYTF. The CDR3 DNA reads TGTGCCAGCAGCGGGGGACAGATCTATGGCTACACCTTC.

The chain recombines TRBV5-1 with TRBJ2-1, with 9 bases matching TRBD2. The germline V gene has CDR1 SGHRS and CDR2 YFSETQ. The CDR3 sequence is 15 residues long. V lost 1 base and J lost 10; bases outside the gene matches: 9. The CDR3 DNA sequence: TGCGCCAGCAGCTTGAACGGCGTAGCGGGGGCGGAGCAGTTCTTC. It codes for CASSLNGVAGAEQFF.

The V call is TRBV5-6, the J call TRBJ1-2; 7 nucleotides match TRBD1. Germline lookup yields CDR1 SGHDT and CDR2 YYEEEE. The CDR3 is made up of 12 amino acids. J gave up 8 bases and V 7 bases, and 8 bases lay outside the gene matches. CDR3 nucleotides: TGTGCCAGCCACAGGGGTGGTGGGGGCTACACCTTC. It yields the protein CASHRGGGGYTF.

This clone has only one observation. This chain uses TRBV7-9 with TRBJ1-1, with D perhaps matching TRBD1 (6 bases). There are 15 residues in the CDR3. The germline V and J ends were trimmed by 0 bases and 5 bases, with 13 bases remaining between them. Germline V gene lookup returns CDR1 SEHNR and CDR2 FQNEAQ (reference sequence). The CDR3 is CASSLALGGATEAFF. DNA of the CDR3: TGTGCCAGCAGCTTAGCGCTAGGGGGAGCGACTGAAGCTTTCTTT.